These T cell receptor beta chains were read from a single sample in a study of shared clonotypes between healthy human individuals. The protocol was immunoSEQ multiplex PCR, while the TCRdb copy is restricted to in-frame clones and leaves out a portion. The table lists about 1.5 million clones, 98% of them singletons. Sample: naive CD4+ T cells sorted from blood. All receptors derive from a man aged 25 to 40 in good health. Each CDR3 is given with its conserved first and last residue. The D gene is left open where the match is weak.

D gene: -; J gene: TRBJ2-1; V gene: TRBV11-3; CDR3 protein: CASSFGDYNEQFF; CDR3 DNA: TGTGCCAGCAGCTTCGGGGACTACAATGAGCAGTTCTTC
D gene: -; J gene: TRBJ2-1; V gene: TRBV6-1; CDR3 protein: CASSEGPVVNEQFF; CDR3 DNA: TGTGCCAGCAGTGAAGGCCCGGTCGTTAATGAGCAGTTCTTC
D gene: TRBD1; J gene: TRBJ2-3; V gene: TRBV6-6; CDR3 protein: CASSRRDRGADTQYF; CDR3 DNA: TGTGCCAGCAGTCGCCGGGACAGGGGTGCAGATACGCAGTATTTT
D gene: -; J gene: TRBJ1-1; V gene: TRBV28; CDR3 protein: CASSPGGPSLEAFF; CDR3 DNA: TGTGCCAGCAGTCCCGGGGGACCGAGCCTTGAAGCTTTCTTT
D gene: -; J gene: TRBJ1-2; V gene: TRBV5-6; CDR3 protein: CASTHRGRLYGYTF; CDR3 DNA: TGTGCCAGCACCCACCGTGGCAGACTCTATGGCTACACCTTC
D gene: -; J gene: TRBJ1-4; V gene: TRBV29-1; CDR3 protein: CSVGGAPNEKLFF; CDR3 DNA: TGCAGCGTTGGGGGGGCACCTAATGAAAAACTGTTTTTT
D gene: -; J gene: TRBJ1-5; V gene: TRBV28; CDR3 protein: CASSKPQGLESNQPQHF; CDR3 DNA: TGTGCCAGCAGTAAGCCACAAGGTTTAGAGAGCAATCAGCCCCAGCATTTT
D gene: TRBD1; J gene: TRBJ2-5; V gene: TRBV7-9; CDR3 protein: CASSSTGGLETQYF; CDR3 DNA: TGTGCCAGCAGCTCCACAGGGGGTTTGGAGACCCAGTACTTC
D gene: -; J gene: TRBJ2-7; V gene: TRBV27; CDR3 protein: CASSSFYEQYF; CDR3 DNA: TGTGCCAGCAGTTCCTTCTACGAGCAGTACTTC
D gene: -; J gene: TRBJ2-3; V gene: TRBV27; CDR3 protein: CASSPVGVTSTDTQYF; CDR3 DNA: TGTGCCAGCAGTCCCGTCGGGGTAACTAGCACAGATACGCAGTATTTT
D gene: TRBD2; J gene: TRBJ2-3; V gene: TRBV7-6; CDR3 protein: CASSLGTSGTDTQYF; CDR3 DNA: TGTGCCAGCAGCTTGGGGACTAGCGGCACAGATACGCAGTATTTT
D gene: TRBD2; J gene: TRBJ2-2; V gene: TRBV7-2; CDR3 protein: CASSLSWGRAFVGELFF; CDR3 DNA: TGTGCCAGCAGCTTATCTTGGGGGAGGGCCTTCGTCGGGGAGCTGTTTTTT
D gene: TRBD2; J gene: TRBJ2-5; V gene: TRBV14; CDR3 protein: CASSQGTGTIETQYF; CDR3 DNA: TGTGCCAGCAGCCAGGGAACCGGGACTATAGAGACCCAGTACTTC
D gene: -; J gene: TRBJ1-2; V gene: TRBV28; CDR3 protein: CASSARWGPRGYTF; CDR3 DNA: TGTGCCAGCAGTGCCCGTTGGGGGCCCCGTGGCTACACCTTC
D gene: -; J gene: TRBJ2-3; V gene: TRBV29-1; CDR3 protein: CSVGGPGVADTQYF; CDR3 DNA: TGCAGCGTTGGTGGACCGGGAGTGGCAGATACGCAGTATTTT
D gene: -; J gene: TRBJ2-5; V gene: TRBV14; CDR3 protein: CASSQGGETQYF; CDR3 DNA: TGTGCCAGCAGCCAAGGAGGAGAGACCCAGTACTTC